This passage covers 24 T cell receptor beta chains from one sample sequenced in a study of beta chain features in type 1 diabetes. Whole-study findings and limits: Patients with Type 1 diabetes showed moderately but significantly shorter TCRB CDR3s in all four CD4+ subsets.

What was sequenced were expressed TCRB transcripts, since all of the isolated RNA had been reverse transcribed. Produced via immunoSEQ multiplex PCR; TCRdb's table is partial and in-frame only. The data hold 25,000 to 30,000 clones, with less than 75% observed a single time. These TCRs' antigens remain unknown. Sequenced sample: Tregs from blood. The receptors here all came from a woman aged 25-40 years with type 1 diabetes.

This clone has more than one count but fewer than ten. The genes are TRBV30 and TRBJ2-1; possible D gene TRBD2, 7 bases. The CDR3 is 15 residues long. CDR1 is GTSNPN, CDR2 SVGIG, per germline (reference sequence). Trimming shortened V by 3 bases and J by 4 bases, and 16 bases separated the two germline ends. This CDR3 reads CAWRGLKGGYNEQFF. In DNA, the CDR3 is TGTGCCTGGAGAGGATTAAAGGGGGGGTACAATGAGCAGTTCTTC.

J is TRBJ2-7 and V is TRBV25-1, with D possibly being TRBD1 (6 bases). From germline, CDR1 is MGHDK and CDR2 SYGVNS. Trimming took 6 bases from V and 4 from J, leaving 13 bases between them. CDR3 length: 13 residues. This chain's CDR3 is CASRKDSAYEQYF. The CDR3 region has the DNA TGTGCCAGCAGGAAGGACAGCGCTTACGAGCAGTACTTC.

This sequence joins TRBV5-1 and TRBJ2-2; D remains unclear. The CDR3 is 15 residues long. Germline CDR1 SGHRS, CDR2 YFSETQ. Trimming removed 1 base at V and 4 bases at J, with 11 bases between. This CDR3 is CASSLSELLTGELFF. In nucleotides, the CDR3 is TGCGCCAGCAGCTTGTCCGAGTTACTCACCGGGGAGCTGTTTTTT.

There are a few counts of this clone. The V and J genes are TRBV19 and TRBJ2-1; D uncertain. From germline, CDR1 is LNHDA and CDR2 SQIVND (reference sequence). The V end was cut by 1 base, the J end by 8 bases, with 15 bases between. CDR3 length equals 15 residues. The CDR3 region has the DNA TGTGCCAGTAGTATAGGGAGCGATTCCGCCTATGAGCAGTTCTTC. The encoded protein is CASSIGSDSAYEQFF.

The rearrangement links TRBV4-1 to TRBJ2-2, with a tentative D call TRBD2 (5 bases). CDR3 length: 16 amino acids. Deletions cut 1 base from V and 8 bases from J, with 17 bases between. Germline V lookup: CDR1 MGHRA, CDR2 YSYEKL. Written as DNA, the CDR3 is TGCGCCAGCAGCCAAGCAGACCCCGGGATATGGGGGGAGCTGTTTTTT. This codes for CASSQADPGIWGELFF.

V and J are TRBV27 and TRBJ2-7; D is possibly TRBD1 (6 bases). The length of the CDR3 is 15 residues. Germline lookup yields CDR1 MNHEY and CDR2 SMNVEV (reference sequence). The V end lost 6 bases, the J end lost 3 bases, and 18 bases lay between the germline ends. In nucleotides, the CDR3 is TGTGCCAGCAGAAATGGACAGACCCCAGGCTACGAGCAGTACTTC. Protein: CASRNGQTPGYEQYF.

This chain joins TRBV6-5 and TRBJ2-7; D may be TRBD1 (6 bases). The CDR3 sequence is 12 residues long. V lost 6 bases, J lost 2 bases, and 8 bases lay in between. Per germline, CDR1 MNHEY and CDR2 SVGAGI. In DNA, the CDR3 is TGTGCCAGCAGCGACAGGACCTACGAGCAGTACTTC. Encoded protein: CASSDRTYEQYF.

This clone was observed a few times. The CDR3 is CASSPLTGTTGELFF. CDR3 nucleotide sequence: TGCGCCAGCAGCCCCTTGACAGGGACCACCGGGGAGCTGTTTTTT. The chain joins TRBV5-1 to TRBJ2-2, with 7 bases identical to TRBD1. The V gene end was trimmed by 4 bases and the J gene end by 4 bases; junction bases not matched to a gene: 7. This CDR3 has 15 residues. The V gene's germline CDR1 is SGHRS and CDR2 YFSETQ.

A few counts support this clone. The gene calls are TRBV9 and TRBJ2-7; D remains ambiguous. The germline V gene encodes CDR1 SGDLS and CDR2 YYNGEE. The CDR3 consists of 15 residues. The V gene lost 0 bases and the J gene lost 2 bases, with 12 bases spanning the gap. The CDR3 DNA is TGTGCCAGCAGCGTAGGTGTAGAAACTACCTACGAGCAGTACTTC. Its translation: CASSVGVETTYEQYF.

The sample holds a few counts of this clone. V usage is TRBV19 and J usage is TRBJ1-2; perhaps TRBD1 as D (6 bases). V lost 9 bases, J lost 4 bases, and 21 bases lay in between. The CDR3 has 15 amino acids. The germline V gene encodes CDR1 LNHDA and CDR2 SQIVND (reference sequence). CDR3 sequence (DNA): TGTGCCAGCGCCCCGAGGGGGGGGCTCCCCTATGGCTACACCTTC. It codes for CASAPRGGLPYGYTF.

This chain joins TRBV7-3 and TRBJ2-2, with 10 bases lining up with TRBD1. CDR1 is SGHTA and CDR2 is FQGTGA in the germline V gene. The CDR3 has 18 residues. After removal of 4 bases from V and 7 bases from J, the junction contained 15 bases not matched to a gene. The CDR3 reads CASSSSPPGQGIGGELFF. CDR3 DNA sequence: TGTGCCAGCAGCTCATCTCCTCCGGGACAGGGGATTGGCGGGGAGCTGTTTTTT.

The rearrangement uses TRBV5-4 and TRBJ2-3; the D gene is possibly TRBD2 (6 bases). Germline V CDR1 and CDR2: SGHNT, YYREEE (reference sequence). The CDR3 is 15 residues long. V lost 0 bases and J lost 8, with 16 bases in between. Here the CDR3 reads CASSLDLTGAGTQYF. The CDR3, as DNA: TGTGCCAGCAGCTTGGACCTAACGGGAGCAGGTACGCAGTATTTT.

This chain links TRBV7-9 with TRBJ2-7; 14 nucleotides agree with TRBD2. Germline trimming cut 6 bases from V and 4 bases from J; bases unmatched to any gene: 11. The germline V gene encodes CDR1 SEHNR and CDR2 FQNEAQ (reference sequence). The CDR3 has 17 residues. CDR3 in DNA: TGTGCCAGCAGTGGACTAGCGGGAGGCATTTCCATATACGAGCAGTACTTC. It is translated as CASSGLAGGISIYEQYF. The variable domain in full, with the rest retrieved from reference TRBV7-9 and TRBJ2-7, is DTGVSQNPRHKITKRGQNVTFRCDPISEHNRLYWYRQTLGQGPEFLTYFQNEAQLEKSRLLSDRFSAERPKGSFSTLEIQRTEQGDSAMYLCASSGLAGGISIYEQYFGPGTRLTVT.

This chain joins TRBV4-1 and TRBJ2-2; 15 bases agree with TRBD2. Germline V lookup: CDR1 MGHRA, CDR2 YSYEKL. This CDR3 has 20 residues. The V and J ends lost 0 bases and 0 bases, in that order; junction bases with no gene match: 5. The CDR3 DNA sequence: TGCGCCAGCAGCCAAGAAGGGGGACTAGCGGGAGGTACGAACACCGGGGAGCTGTTTTTT. Translated: CASSQEGGLAGGTNTGELFF.

The chain employs TRBV5-1 and TRBJ2-5; no definite D call. The germline V gene has CDR1 SGHRS and CDR2 YFSETQ. Trimming took off 0 bases at V and 1 base at J, with 7 bases between the two ends. The CDR3 contains 14 residues. CDR3 coding DNA: TGCGCCAGCAGCTTGGGGCGGATCCAAGAGACCCAGTACTTC. Amino acids: CASSLGRIQETQYF.

Concerning this clone: Compared with germline, one end of the junction differs, possibly owing to a read error. Distinct nucleotide sequences in the sample also encode this CDR3. The chain recombines TRBV7-2 with TRBJ1-1, with D uncertain. This CDR3 contains 13 residues. Germline CDR1 SGHTA, CDR2 FQGNSA. The CDR3 nucleotides read TGTGCCAGCAGTTTAGCAGAGGTCACTGAAGCTTTCTTT. It encodes CASSLAEVTEAFF.

This chain uses TRBV6-1 with TRBJ2-2; D ambiguous. The V and J ends lost 1 base and 5 bases respectively, with 8 bases between them. The germline V gene encodes CDR1 MNHNS and CDR2 SASEGT. The CDR3 has 14 residues. CDR3 sequence (DNA): TGTGCCAGCAGTGAAGTTGCGGTGACCGGGGAGCTGTTTTTT. It encodes CASSEVAVTGELFF.

The chain is built from TRBV7-2 and TRBJ1-2; possible D gene TRBD1, 5 bases. Between the trimmed V and J ends, which lost 5 bases and 2 bases, there was a span of 15 bases. The germline CDR1 and CDR2 sequences are SGHTA and FQGNSA. CDR3 length equals 15 residues. The CDR3 protein is CASSPSGAGNYGYTF. The DNA for the CDR3 is TGTGCCAGCAGCCCCTCTGGGGCGGGGAACTATGGCTACACCTTC.

This clone has only a few counts. The V gene is TRBV7-9, the J gene TRBJ2-1, with 8 bases aligning to TRBD2. CDR1 SEHNR and CDR2 FQNEAQ come from the germline V gene (reference sequence). There are 15 residues in the CDR3. V was pared by 1 base and J by 3 bases, with 2 bases of the junction left unmatched. CDR3 protein: CASSLGLAGYNEQFF. In nucleotides, the CDR3 is TGTGCCAGCAGCTTAGGGCTAGCGGGCTACAATGAGCAGTTCTTC.

This clone was observed once. This sequence joins TRBV4-2 and TRBJ2-2; 8 bases are shared with TRBD1. Germline V gene sequence: CDR1 LGHNA, CDR2 YNFKEQ. This CDR3 is 18 amino acids long. V shed 4 bases, J shed 3 bases, and the junction held 13 bases outside the gene matches. In DNA, the CDR3 is TGTGCCAGCAGCCTCGAACAGGGGGGCGCCCGGGACACCGGGGAGCTGTTTTTT. Encoded protein: CASSLEQGGARDTGELFF.

The chain combines TRBV5-1 with TRBJ2-5; 9 nucleotides match TRBD2. V shed 0 bases and J 3 bases; nucleotides not matched to a gene: 6. CDR3 length: 16 amino acids. Germline V gives CDR1 SGHRS, CDR2 YFSETQ. This CDR3 reads CASSLGRIAGEETQYF. The CDR3 nucleotides read TGCGCCAGCAGCTTGGGTCGGATAGCGGGAGAAGAGACCCAGTACTTC.

The gene calls are TRBV28 and TRBJ1-4; D might be TRBD1 (5 bases). The V gene's germline CDR1 is MDHEN and CDR2 SYDVKM. V lost 5 bases and J lost 1, with 11 bases in between. This CDR3 has 15 amino acids. The CDR3 DNA reads as TGTGCCAGCAGTCAGGGAGGGAGAACTAATGAAAAACTGTTTTTT. Protein product: CASSQGGRTNEKLFF.

The rearrangement joins TRBV14 to TRBJ2-4; possible D gene TRBD1, 5 bases. The CDR3 consists of 12 residues. Germline assignment: CDR1 SGHDN and CDR2 FVKESK. V gave up 1 base and J gave up 11 bases, with 9 bases separating them. CDR3 bases: TGTGCCAGCAGCCAAGGGGGCCTACTTCAGTACTTC. Translating it yields CASSQGGLLQYF. Filled out from reference TRBV14 and TRBJ2-4, the complete variable domain reads EAGVTQFPSHSVIEKGQTVTLRCDPISGHDNLYWYRRVMGKEIKFLLHFVKESKQDESGMPNNRFLAERTGGTYSTLKVQPAELEDSGVYFCASSQGGLLQYFGAGTRLSVL.

This chain joins TRBV6-5 and TRBJ1-2, with a possible D match to TRBD1 (5 bases). Germline values: CDR1 MNHEY, CDR2 SVGAGI. V was cut by 5 bases and J by 5 bases, with 12 bases left in between. CDR3 length: 13 amino acids. This CDR3 is CASSVSGIYGYTF. In DNA, the CDR3 is TGTGCCAGCAGTGTGTCAGGGATTTATGGCTACACCTTC.